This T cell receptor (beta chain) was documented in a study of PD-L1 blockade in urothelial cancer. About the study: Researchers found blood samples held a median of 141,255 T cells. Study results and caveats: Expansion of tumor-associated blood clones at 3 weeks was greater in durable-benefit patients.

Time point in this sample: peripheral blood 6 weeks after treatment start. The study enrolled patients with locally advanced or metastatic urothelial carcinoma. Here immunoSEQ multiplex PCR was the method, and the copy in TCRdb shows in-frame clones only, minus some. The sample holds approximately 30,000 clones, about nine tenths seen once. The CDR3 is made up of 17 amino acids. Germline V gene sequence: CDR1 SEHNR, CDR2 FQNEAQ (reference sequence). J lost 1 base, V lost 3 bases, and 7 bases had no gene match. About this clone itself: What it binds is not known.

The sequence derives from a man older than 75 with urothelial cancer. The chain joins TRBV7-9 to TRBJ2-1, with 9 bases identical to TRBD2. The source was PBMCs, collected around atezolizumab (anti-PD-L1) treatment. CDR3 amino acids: CASSLSSGRPSYNEQFF. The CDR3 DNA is TGTGCCAGCAGCTTGAGCAGCGGGAGGCCTTCCTACAATGAGCAGTTCTTC.